The 11 T cell receptor beta chains in this list originate from one sample, sequenced in a study of cytomegalovirus exposure and HLA in healthy donors. The primer mix had 60 Vbeta and 13 Jbeta primers. Libraries were prepared by immunoSEQ multiplex PCR; TCRdb keeps only in-frame clonotypes and omits some of them. Among 150,000 to 200,000 clones listed, about 78% were seen once. Sequenced sample: PBMCs. The receptors derive from a woman aged 50 to 60 in good health and CMV-seropositive.

The chain recombines TRBV9 with TRBJ1-1, with D hard to call. This CDR3 comprises 14 residues. Looked up from germline, CDR1 is SGDLS and CDR2 is YYNGEE. Trimming pared 0 bases from V and 5 bases from J, leaving 11 bases between. The CDR3 region is CASSVVSSLTEAFF. The CDR3 nucleotides read TGTGCCAGCAGCGTAGTCAGTTCATTGACTGAAGCTTTCTTT.

In this sample, this clone turned up a few times. The chain recombines TRBV7-9 with TRBJ1-1; 7 bases agree with TRBD1. CDR3 size: 13 residues. Unmatched junction bases numbered 3, after V lost 4 bases and J lost 4 bases. Per the germline V gene, CDR1 is SEHNR and CDR2 is FQNEAQ (reference sequence). The CDR3: CASSSQGGTEAFF. The CDR3 DNA reads as TGTGCCAGCAGCTCCCAGGGGGGCACTGAAGCTTTCTTT.

This clone was seen at least ten times. The gene calls are TRBV5-6 and TRBJ1-5, with TRBD1 matching 8 bases. The CDR3 totals 14 residues. V lost 3 bases and J lost 6; bases outside the gene matches: 5. Germline assignment: CDR1 SGHDT and CDR2 YYEEEE. The CDR3 DNA is TGTGCCAGCAGCTCTACAGGGGGGGGTCAGCCCCAGCATTTT. As protein: CASSSTGGGQPQHF. The whole variable domain, filled in from reference TRBV5-6 and TRBJ1-5, reads DAGVTQSPTHLIKTRGQQVTLRCSPKSGHDTVSWYQQALGQGPQFIFQYYEEEERQRGNFPDRFSGHQFPNYSSELNVNALLLGDSALYLCASSSTGGGQPQHFGDGTRLSIL.

The rearrangement links TRBV6-5 to TRBJ2-5, with 8 bases matching TRBD2. With V trimmed by 0 bases and J by 7 bases, 10 bases remained unmatched. The length of the CDR3 is 16 residues. Germline-derived CDR1 and CDR2 are MNHEY and SVGAGI. The CDR3, as DNA: TGTGCCAGCAGTTACTCAGCCCTAGCGGGCGGAGGGACCCAGTACTTC. Protein sequence: CASSYSALAGGGTQYF.

This sequence joins TRBV30 and TRBJ1-1; 8 bases are shared with TRBD1. CDR1 is GTSNPN, CDR2 SVGIG, per germline (reference sequence). Trimming removed 3 bases from V and 5 bases from J; junction bases left unmatched: 8. This CDR3 region has 14 residues. The CDR3 region is CAWRIQGAGTEAFF. CDR3 nucleotides: TGTGCCTGGAGAATCCAGGGGGCTGGGACTGAAGCTTTCTTT.

In regard to this clone: The sample has other DNA sequences that encode this CDR3 too. The chain recombines TRBV29-1 with TRBJ2-1; 9 bases fit TRBD1. This CDR3 has 13 residues. The V segment lost 4 bases and the J segment 5 bases; nucleotides outside the gene matches: 3. Germline lookup yields CDR1 SQVTM and CDR2 ANQGSEA. CDR3 nucleotide sequence: TGCAGCGTTGGGGACAGGGACGACAATGAGCAGTTCTTC. This translates into CSVGDRDDNEQFF.

This clone has only a few counts. The CDR3 DNA follows: TGTGCCAGCAGCCAAGATACACAGGGGGCCTACGAGCAGTACTTC. Translating gives CASSQDTQGAYEQYF. This chain uses TRBV4-2 with TRBJ2-7; TRBD1 agrees at 8 bases. CDR1 and CDR2 from the germline V gene are LGHNA and YNFKEQ. Losses at the gene ends were 0 bases for V and 2 bases for J; bases not matched to a gene: 3. This CDR3 comprises 15 residues.

The chain uses TRBV14 and TRBJ2-1; TRBD1 matches at 7 bases. The CDR3 runs 13 residues. Germline V gives CDR1 SGHDN, CDR2 FVKESK. V was pared by 4 bases and J by 9 bases, with 6 bases of the junction left unmatched. The CDR3 is CASSPTGLGEQFF. CDR3 DNA: TGTGCCAGCAGCCCGACAGGGTTAGGTGAGCAGTTCTTC.

V is TRBV5-1 and J is TRBJ2-3, with D possibly matching TRBD2 (6 bases). From germline, CDR1 is SGHRS and CDR2 YFSETQ. The CDR3 covers 14 residues. Trimming pared 3 bases from V and 3 bases from J, leaving 11 bases between. Here the CDR3 reads CASSSGTVTDTQYF. CDR3 DNA: TGCGCCAGCAGCTCCGGGACTGTGACAGATACGCAGTATTTT.

The chain joins TRBV5-6 to TRBJ2-3; TRBD1 is a possible D gene (6 bases). Germline loops: CDR1 SGHDT, CDR2 YYEEEE. This CDR3 has 15 residues. Trimming cost V 0 bases and J 5 bases, with 13 bases left between them. The CDR3 region is CASSLGSGGQDTQYF. The DNA for the CDR3 is TGTGCCAGCAGCTTGGGTAGTGGGGGACAAGATACGCAGTATTTT.

This sequence joins TRBV2 and TRBJ1-5; D perhaps matches TRBD1 (5 bases). This CDR3 has 15 residues. Germline lookup yields CDR1 SNHLY and CDR2 FYNNEI. V lost 2 bases and J 1 base, leaving 9 bases between the germline ends. The CDR3 coding sequence is TGTGCCAGCAGTGAATCAGGGTTGAGCAATCAGCCCCAGCATTTT. Translating gives CASSESGLSNQPQHF.